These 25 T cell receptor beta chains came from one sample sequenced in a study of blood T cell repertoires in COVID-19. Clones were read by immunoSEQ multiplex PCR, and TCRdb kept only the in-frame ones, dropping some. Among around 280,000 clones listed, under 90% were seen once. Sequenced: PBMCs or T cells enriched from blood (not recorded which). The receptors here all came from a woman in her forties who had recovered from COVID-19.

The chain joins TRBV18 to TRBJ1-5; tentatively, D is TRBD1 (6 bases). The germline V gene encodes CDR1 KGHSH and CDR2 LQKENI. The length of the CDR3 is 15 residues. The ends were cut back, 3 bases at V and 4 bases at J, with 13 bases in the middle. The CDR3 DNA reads TGTGCCAGCTCACCCATTGGACAGAAAAATCAGCCCCAGCATTTT. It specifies CASSPIGQKNQPQHF.

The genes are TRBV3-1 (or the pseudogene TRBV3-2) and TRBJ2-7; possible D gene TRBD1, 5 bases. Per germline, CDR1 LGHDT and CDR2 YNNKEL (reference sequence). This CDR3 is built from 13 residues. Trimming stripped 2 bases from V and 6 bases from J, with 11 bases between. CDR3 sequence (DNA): TGTGCCAGCAGCCAACTCGGTGGGGCCGAGCAGTACTTC. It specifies CASSQLGGAEQYF.

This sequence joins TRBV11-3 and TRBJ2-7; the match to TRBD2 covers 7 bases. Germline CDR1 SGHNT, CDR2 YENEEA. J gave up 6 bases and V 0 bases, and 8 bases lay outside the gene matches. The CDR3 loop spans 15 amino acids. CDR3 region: CASSLDEYGRCEQYF. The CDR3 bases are TGTGCCAGCAGCTTAGATGAGTACGGGAGGTGCGAGCAGTACTTC.

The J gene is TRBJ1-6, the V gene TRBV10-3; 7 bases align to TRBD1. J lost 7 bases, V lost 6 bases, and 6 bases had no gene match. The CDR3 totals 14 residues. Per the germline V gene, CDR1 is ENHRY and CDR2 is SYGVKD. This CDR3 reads CAISQGQNNSPLHF. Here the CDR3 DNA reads TGTGCCATCAGCCAGGGACAGAACAATTCACCCCTCCACTTT.

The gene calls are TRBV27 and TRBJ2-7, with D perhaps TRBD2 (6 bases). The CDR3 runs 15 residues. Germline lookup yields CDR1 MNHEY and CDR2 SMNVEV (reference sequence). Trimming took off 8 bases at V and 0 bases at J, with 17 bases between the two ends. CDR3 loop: CASSNVGRSSYEQYF. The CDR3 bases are TGTGCCAGCTCGAATGTGGGGAGGAGCTCCTACGAGCAGTACTTC.

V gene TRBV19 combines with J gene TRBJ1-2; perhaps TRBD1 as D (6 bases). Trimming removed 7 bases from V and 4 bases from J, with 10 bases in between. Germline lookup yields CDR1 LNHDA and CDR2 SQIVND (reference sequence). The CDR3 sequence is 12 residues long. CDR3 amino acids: CASTDSRYGYTF. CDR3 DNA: TGTGCCAGTACGGACAGTCGCTATGGCTACACCTTC.

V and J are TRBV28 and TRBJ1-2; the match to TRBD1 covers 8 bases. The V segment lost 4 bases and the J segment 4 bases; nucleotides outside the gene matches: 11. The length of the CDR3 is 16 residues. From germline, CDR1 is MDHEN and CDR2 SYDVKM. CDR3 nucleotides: TGTGCCAGCAGTTCACTGACAGGGGCCGGAATCTATGGCTACACCTTC. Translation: CASSSLTGAGIYGYTF.

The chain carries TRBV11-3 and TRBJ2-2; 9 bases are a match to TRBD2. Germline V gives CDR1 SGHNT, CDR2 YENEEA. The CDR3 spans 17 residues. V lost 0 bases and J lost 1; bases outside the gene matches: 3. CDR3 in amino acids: CASSLDSGGLNTGELFF. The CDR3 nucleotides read TGTGCCAGCAGCTTAGATAGCGGGGGATTGAACACCGGGGAGCTGTTTTTT.

The CDR3 loop is CASSFHYRGRNTEAFF. The CDR3 nucleotides read TGTGCCAGCAGCTTTCATTACAGGGGGCGAAACACTGAAGCTTTCTTT. The J gene is TRBJ1-1, the V gene TRBV7-8; 9 bases fit TRBD1. CDR1 and CDR2 from the germline V gene are SGHVS and FQNEAQ. V dropped 3 bases and J dropped 2; count of bases not matched to a gene: 7. CDR3 length: 16 residues.

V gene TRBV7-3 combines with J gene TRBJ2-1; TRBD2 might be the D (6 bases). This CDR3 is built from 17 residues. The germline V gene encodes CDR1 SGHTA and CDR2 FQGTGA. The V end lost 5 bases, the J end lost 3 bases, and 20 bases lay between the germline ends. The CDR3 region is CASSLRPSAGGYNEQFF. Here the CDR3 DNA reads TGTGCCAGCAGCCTCAGGCCTAGCGCGGGCGGCTACAATGAGCAGTTCTTC.

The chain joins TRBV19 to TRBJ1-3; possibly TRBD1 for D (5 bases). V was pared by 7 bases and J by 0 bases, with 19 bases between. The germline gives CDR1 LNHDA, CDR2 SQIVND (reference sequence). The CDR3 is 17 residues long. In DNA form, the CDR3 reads TGTGCCAGTACCTCCACGGGGGTCGGTCGCTCTGGAAACACCATATATTTT. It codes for CASTSTGVGRSGNTIYF.

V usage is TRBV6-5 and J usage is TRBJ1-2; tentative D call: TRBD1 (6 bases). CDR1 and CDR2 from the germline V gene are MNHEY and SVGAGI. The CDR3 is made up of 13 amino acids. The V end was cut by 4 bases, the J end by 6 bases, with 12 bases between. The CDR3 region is CASSLQGLDGYTF. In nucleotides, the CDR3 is TGTGCCAGCAGTTTACAGGGTTTGGATGGCTACACCTTC.

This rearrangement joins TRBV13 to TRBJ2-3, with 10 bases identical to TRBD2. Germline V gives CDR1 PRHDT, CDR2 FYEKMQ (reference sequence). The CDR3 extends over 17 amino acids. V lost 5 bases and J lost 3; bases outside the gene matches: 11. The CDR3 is CASSGPGTSEATDTQYF. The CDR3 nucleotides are TGTGCCAGCAGCGGCCCCGGGACTAGCGAGGCTACAGATACGCAGTATTTT.

CDR3 coding DNA: TGTGCCAGCAGCTTAATCGCCCATGTAGGGGGTTCCACTGAAGCTTTCTTT. Translation gives CASSLIAHVGGSTEAFF. The chain couples TRBV7-3 to TRBJ1-1; D possibly corresponds to TRBD1 (6 bases). The V end lost 1 base, the J end lost 4 bases, and 19 bases lay between the germline ends. Germline V gene data show CDR1 as SGHTA and CDR2 as FQGTGA. The CDR3 runs 17 residues.

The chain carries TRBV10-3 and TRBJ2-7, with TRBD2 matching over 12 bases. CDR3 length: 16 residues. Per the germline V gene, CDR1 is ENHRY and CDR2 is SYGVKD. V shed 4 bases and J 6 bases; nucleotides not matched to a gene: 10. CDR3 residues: CAISGGSGLAGREQYF. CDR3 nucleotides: TGTGCCATCAGTGGGGGATCGGGACTAGCGGGTCGCGAGCAGTACTTC.

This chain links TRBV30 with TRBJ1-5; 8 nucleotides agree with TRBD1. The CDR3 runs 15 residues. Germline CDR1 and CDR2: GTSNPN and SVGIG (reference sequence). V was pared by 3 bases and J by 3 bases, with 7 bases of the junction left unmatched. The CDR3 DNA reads TGTGCCTGGAGCCAGGGGGCCAATGCCAATCAGCCCCAGCATTTT. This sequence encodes CAWSQGANANQPQHF.

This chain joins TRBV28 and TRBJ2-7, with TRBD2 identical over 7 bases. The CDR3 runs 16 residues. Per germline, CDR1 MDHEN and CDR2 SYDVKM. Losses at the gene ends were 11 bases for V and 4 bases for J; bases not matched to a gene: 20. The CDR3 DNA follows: TGTGCCGTCACCAGCGGGGACTCTCGGGGGTTATACGAGCAGTACTTC. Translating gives CAVTSGDSRGLYEQYF.

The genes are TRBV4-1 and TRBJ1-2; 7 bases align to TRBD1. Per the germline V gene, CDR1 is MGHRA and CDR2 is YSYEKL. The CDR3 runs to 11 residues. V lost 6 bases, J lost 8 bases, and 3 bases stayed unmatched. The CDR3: CASRTGSGYTF. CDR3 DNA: TGCGCCAGCAGGACAGGGTCCGGCTACACCTTC.

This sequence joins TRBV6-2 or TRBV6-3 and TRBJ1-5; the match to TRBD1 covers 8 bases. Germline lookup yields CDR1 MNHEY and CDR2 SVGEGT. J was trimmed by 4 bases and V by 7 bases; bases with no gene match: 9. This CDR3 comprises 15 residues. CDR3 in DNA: TGTGCCAGCACCCCGGACAGGGAACTGAATCAGCCCCAGCATTTT. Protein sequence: CASTPDRELNQPQHF.

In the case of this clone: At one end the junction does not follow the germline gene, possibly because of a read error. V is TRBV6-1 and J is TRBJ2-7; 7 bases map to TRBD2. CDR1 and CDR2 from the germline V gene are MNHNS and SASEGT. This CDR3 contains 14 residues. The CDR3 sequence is CASSESGTPAGLLF. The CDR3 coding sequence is TGTGCCAGCAGTGAGAGCGGGACCCCAGCAGGGCTACTGTTC.

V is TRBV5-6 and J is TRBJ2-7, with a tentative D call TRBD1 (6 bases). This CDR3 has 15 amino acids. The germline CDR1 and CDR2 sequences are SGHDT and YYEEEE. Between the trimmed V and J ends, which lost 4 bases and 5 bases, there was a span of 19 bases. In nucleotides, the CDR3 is TGTGCCAGCAGCCAAAAGGGACACCCGCCCCACGAGCAGTACTTC. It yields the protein CASSQKGHPPHEQYF.

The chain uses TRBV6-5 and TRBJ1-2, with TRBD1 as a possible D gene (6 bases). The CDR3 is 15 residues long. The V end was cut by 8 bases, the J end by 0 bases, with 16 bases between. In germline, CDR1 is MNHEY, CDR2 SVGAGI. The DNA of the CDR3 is TGTGCCAGCGGCCGGACAGCCCCATCTAACTATGGCTACACCTTC. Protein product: CASGRTAPSNYGYTF.

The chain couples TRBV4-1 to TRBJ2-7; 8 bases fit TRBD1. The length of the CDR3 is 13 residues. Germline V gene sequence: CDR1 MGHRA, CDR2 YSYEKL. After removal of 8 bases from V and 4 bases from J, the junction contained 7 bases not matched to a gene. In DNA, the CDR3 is TGCGCCAGCGGCCTAACAGGGGGGTACGAGCAGTACTTC. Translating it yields CASGLTGGYEQYF.

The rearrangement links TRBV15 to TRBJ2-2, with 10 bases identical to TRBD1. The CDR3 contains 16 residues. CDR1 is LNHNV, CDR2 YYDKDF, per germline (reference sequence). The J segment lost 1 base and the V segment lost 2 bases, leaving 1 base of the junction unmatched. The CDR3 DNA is TGTGCCACCAGCAGATGGGACAGGGGGAACACCGGGGAGCTGTTTTTT. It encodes CATSRWDRGNTGELFF.

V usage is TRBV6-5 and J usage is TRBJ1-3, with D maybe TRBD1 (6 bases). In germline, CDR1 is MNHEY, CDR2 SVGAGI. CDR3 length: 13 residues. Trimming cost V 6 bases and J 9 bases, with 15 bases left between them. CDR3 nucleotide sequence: TGTGCCAGCAGGAGACAGGACCGCCGCACCATATATTTT. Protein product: CASRRQDRRTIYF.